This passage covers 2 T cell receptor beta chains from one sample sequenced in a study of spatial heterogeneity in lung cancer. Study results and limitations: For expanded intratumoral alpha and beta TCRs, counts tracked tumor mutation counts.

One entry per CDR3 protein results from TCRdb running MiXCR on the 5' RACE reads. Among about 7,800 distinct CDR3 sequences listed, about 8% were seen once. The time point is: sample taken at primary tumor resection. No antigens are known for them. The sample here was lung tumor tissue, taken at surgery. The receptor source for this set is a male donor with early-stage non-small cell lung cancer.

The chain joins TRBV10-3 to TRBJ2-1; TRBD2 agrees at 11 bases. Germline trimming cut 2 bases from V and 4 bases from J; bases unmatched to any gene: 4. From germline, CDR1 is ENHRY and CDR2 SYGVKD. CDR3 length equals 16 residues. The CDR3 region is CAISEAGTSGYNEQFF. In DNA, the CDR3 is TGTGCCATCAGTGAGGCCGGGACTAGCGGTTACAATGAGCAGTTCTTC.

This clonotype occurred many times. This chain uses TRBV7-2 with TRBJ2-1, with TRBD2 matching over 8 bases. The V gene end was trimmed by 5 bases and the J gene end by 5 bases; junction bases not matched to a gene: 8. CDR3 size: 15 residues. Germline values: CDR1 SGHTA, CDR2 FQGNSA. The DNA of the CDR3 is TGTGCCAGCAGCAGTGCTAGCGGGCGACACAATGAGCAGTTCTTC. Its protein product is CASSSASGRHNEQFF.